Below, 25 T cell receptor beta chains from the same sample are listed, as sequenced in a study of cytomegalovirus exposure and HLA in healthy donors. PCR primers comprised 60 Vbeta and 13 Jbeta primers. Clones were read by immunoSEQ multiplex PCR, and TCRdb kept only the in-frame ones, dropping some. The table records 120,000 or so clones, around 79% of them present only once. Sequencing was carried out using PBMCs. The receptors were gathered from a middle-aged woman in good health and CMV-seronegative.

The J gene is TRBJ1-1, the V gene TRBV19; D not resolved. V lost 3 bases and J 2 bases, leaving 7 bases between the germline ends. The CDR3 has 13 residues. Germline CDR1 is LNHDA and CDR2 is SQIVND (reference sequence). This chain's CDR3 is CASSMGSNTEAFF. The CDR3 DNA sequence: TGTGCCAGTAGTATGGGCAGCAACACTGAAGCTTTCTTT.

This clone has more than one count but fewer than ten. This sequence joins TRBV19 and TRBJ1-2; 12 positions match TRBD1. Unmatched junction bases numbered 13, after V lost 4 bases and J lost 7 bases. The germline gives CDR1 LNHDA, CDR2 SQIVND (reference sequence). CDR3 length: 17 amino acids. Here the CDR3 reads CASSRPGQGAQGFGYTF. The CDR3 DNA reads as TGTGCCAGTAGTAGGCCGGGACAGGGGGCTCAGGGCTTTGGCTACACCTTC.

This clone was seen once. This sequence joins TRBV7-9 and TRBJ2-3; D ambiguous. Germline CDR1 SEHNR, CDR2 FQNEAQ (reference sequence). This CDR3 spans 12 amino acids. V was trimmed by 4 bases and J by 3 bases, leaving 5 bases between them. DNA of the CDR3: TGTGCCAGCAGCTATCTAACAGATACGCAGTATTTT. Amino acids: CASSYLTDTQYF.

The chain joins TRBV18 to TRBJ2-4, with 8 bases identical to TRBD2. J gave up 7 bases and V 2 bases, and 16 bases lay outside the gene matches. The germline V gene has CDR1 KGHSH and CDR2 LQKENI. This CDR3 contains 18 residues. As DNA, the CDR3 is TGTGCCAGCTCACCAATGGGGTTCGGGGGGGCTATCGGGAACATTCAGTACTTC. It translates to CASSPMGFGGAIGNIQYF.

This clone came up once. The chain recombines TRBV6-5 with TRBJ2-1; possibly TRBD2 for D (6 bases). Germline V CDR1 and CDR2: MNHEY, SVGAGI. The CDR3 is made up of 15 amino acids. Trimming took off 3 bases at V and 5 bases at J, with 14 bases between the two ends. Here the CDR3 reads CASSYQAGPNNEQFF. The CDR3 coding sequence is TGTGCCAGCAGTTATCAGGCGGGACCGAACAATGAGCAGTTCTTC.

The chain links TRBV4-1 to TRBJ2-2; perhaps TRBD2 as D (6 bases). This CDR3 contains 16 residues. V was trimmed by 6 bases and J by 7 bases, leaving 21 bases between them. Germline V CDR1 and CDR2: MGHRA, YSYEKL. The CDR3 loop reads CASRTTSLASDGELFF. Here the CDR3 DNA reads TGCGCCAGCAGGACCACCAGCCTAGCGTCAGACGGGGAGCTGTTTTTT.

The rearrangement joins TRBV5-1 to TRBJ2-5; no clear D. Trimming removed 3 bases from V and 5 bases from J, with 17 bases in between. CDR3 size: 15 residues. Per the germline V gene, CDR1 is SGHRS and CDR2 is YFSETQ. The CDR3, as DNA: TGCGCCAGCAGCTACAACCTCCCAAGTGTTGAGACCCAGTACTTC. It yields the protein CASSYNLPSVETQYF.

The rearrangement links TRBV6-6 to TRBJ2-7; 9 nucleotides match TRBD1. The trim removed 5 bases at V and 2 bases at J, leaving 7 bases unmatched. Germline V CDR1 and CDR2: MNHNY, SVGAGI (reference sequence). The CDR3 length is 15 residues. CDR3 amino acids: CASSLGQGMTYEQYF. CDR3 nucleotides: TGTGCCAGCAGTCTCGGACAGGGGATGACCTACGAGCAGTACTTC.

CDR3 DNA: TGTGCCAGCAGCCACAGGGGTAGGGACAATGAGCAGTTCTTC. It is translated as CASSHRGRDNEQFF. The chain links TRBV4-2 to TRBJ2-1; D perhaps matches TRBD1 (6 bases). Germline V gene sequence: CDR1 LGHNA, CDR2 YNFKEQ. The CDR3 runs to 14 residues. Trimming left V 3 bases short and J 5 bases short, with 11 bases between.

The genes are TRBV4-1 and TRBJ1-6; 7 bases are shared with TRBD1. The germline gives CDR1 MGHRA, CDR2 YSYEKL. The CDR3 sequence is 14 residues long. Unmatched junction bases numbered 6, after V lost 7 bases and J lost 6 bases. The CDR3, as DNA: TGCGCCAGCACGGGACAGCCGTTTAATTCACCCCTCCACTTT. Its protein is CASTGQPFNSPLHF.

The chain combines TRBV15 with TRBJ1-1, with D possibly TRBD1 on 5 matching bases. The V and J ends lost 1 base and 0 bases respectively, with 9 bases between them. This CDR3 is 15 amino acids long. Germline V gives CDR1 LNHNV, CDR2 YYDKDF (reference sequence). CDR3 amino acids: CATSRGGGMNTEAFF. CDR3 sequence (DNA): TGTGCCACCAGCAGAGGGGGGGGGATGAACACTGAAGCTTTCTTT.

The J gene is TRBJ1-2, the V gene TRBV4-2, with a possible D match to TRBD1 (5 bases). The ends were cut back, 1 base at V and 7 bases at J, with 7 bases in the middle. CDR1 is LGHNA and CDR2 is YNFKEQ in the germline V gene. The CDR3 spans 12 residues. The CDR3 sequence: CASSQVGGGYTF. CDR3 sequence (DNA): TGTGCCAGCAGCCAAGTGGGGGGTGGCTACACCTTC.

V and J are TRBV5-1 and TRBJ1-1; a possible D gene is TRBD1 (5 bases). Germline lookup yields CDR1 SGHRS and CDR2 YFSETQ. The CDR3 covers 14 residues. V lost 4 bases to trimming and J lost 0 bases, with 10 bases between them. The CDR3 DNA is TGCGCCAGCAGCGGGGGACTTATGAACACTGAAGCTTTCTTT. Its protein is CASSGGLMNTEAFF.

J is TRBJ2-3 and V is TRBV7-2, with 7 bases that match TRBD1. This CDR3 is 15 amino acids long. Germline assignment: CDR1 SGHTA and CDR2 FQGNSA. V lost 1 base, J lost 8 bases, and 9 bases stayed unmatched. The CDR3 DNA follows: TGTGCCAGCAGCTTAGGGAGCTACGCAGGGGGTACGCAGTATTTT. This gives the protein CASSLGSYAGGTQYF.

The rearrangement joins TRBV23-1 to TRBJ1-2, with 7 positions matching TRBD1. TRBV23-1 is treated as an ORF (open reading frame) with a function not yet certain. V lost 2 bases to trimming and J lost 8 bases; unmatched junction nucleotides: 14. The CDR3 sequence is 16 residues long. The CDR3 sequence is CASSQGRGPRREGYTF. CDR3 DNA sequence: TGCGCCAGCAGTCAAGGAAGGGGGCCCCGCCGTGAAGGCTACACCTTC.

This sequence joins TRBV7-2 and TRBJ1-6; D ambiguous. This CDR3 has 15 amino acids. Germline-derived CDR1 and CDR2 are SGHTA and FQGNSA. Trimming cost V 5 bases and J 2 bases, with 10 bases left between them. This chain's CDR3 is CASSRLAAYNSPLHF. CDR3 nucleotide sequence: TGTGCCAGCAGCCGTTTAGCCGCCTATAATTCACCCCTCCACTTT. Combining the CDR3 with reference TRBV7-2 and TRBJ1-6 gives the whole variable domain GAGVSQSPSNKVTEKGKDVELRCDPISGHTALYWYRQSLGQGLEFLIYFQGNSAPDKSGLPSDRFSAERTGGSVSTLTIQRTQQEDSAVYLCASSRLAAYNSPLHFGNGTRLTVT.

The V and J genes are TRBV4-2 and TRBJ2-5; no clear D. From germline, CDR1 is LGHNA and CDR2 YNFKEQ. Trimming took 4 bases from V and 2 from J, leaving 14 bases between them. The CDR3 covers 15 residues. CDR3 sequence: CASSPRFSRQETQYF. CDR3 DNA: TGTGCCAGCAGCCCCCGGTTCTCGAGGCAAGAGACCCAGTACTTC.

The CDR3 bases are TGTGCCAGCTCACCTGGACTAGCGGGAAACAATGAGCAGTTCTTC. It codes for CASSPGLAGNNEQFF. The chain is built from TRBV18 and TRBJ2-1; TRBD2 matches 12 bases. This CDR3 has 15 amino acids. Germline CDR1 and CDR2: KGHSH and LQKENI. J gave up 5 bases and V 3 bases, and 2 bases lay outside the gene matches.

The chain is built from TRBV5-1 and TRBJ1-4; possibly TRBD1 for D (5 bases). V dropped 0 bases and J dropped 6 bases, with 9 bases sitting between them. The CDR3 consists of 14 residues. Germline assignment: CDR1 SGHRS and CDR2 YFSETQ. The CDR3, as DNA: TGCGCCAGCAGCTTGGCCAGGGAGGATGAAAAACTGTTTTTT. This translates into CASSLAREDEKLFF.

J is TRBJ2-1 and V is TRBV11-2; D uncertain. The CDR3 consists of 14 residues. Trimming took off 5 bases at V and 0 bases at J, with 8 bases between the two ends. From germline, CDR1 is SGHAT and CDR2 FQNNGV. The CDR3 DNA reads TGTGCCAGCAGCAGCGTTAGCTCCTACAATGAGCAGTTCTTC. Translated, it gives CASSSVSSYNEQFF.

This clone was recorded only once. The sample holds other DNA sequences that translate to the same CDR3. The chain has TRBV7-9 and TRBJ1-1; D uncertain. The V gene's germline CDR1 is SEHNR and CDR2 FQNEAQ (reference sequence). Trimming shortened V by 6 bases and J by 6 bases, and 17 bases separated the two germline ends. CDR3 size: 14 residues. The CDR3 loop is CASSREGFLPEAFF. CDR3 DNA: TGTGCCAGCAGTCGAGAGGGATTTTTGCCTGAAGCTTTCTTT.

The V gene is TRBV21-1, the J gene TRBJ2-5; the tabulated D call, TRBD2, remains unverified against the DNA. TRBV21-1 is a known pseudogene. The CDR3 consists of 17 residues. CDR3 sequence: CASSRQSGREWEETQYF. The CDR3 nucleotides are TGTGCCAGCAGCCGCCAATCGGGACGGGAGTGGGAAGAGACCCAGTACTTC.

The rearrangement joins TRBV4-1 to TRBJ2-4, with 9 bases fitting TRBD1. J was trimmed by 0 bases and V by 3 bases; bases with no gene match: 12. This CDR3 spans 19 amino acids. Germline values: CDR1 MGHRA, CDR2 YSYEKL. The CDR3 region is CASSQAGTGHILAKNIQYF. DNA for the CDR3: TGCGCCAGCAGCCAGGCGGGGACAGGGCATATACTAGCCAAAAACATTCAGTACTTC.

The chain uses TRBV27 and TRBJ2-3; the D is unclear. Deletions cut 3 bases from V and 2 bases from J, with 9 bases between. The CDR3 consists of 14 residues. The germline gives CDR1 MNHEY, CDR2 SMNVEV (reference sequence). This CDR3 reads CASSLSLTTDTQYF. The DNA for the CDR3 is TGTGCCAGCAGTTTGTCCCTAACCACAGATACGCAGTATTTT.

The CDR3: CASGAGGPGGPNEQFF. Here the CDR3 DNA reads TGTGCCAGCGGGGCGGGAGGGCCGGGGGGCCCTAATGAGCAGTTCTTC. The chain links TRBV9 to TRBJ2-1, with 9 bases fitting TRBD2. The CDR3 has 16 amino acids. J lost 7 bases, V lost 7 bases, and 15 bases had no gene match. Germline-derived CDR1 and CDR2 are SGDLS and YYNGEE.